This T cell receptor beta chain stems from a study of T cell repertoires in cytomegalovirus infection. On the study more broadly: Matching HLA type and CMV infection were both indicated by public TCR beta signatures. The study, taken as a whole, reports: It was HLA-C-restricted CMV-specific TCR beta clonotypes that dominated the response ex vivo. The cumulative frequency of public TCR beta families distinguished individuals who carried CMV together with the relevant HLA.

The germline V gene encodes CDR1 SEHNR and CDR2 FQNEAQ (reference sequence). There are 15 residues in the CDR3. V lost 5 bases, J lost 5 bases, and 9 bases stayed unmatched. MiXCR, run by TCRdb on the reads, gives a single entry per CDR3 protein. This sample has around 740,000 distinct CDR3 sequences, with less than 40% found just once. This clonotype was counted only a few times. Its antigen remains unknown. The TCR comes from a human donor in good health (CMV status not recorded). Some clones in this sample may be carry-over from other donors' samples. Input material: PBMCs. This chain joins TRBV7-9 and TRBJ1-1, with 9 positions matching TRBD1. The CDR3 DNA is TGTGCCAGCAGCCCCTTAAAGGGGACAGGGACTGAAGCTTTCTTT. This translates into CASSPLKGTGTEAFF.